These 29 T cell receptor beta chains were all obtained from the same sample, sequenced in a study of T cells in tuberculosis. Produced via immunoSEQ multiplex PCR; TCRdb's table is partial and in-frame only. The data contain approximately 100,000 clones, roughly 88% of them singletons. Sorting used thawed, overnight-rested PBMC stained with anti-CD3, a viability dye and GMM-loaded CD1B tetramer. The CD1B tetramers carried C32 glucose monomycolate purified from Rhodococcus equi. Specimen: CD1b-GMM tetramer-negative cells sorted from PBMCs. The origin of the receptors is an adult woman with latent tuberculosis.

The chain is built from TRBV10-3 and TRBJ1-3; D is uncertain. Trimming left V 3 bases short and J 0 bases short, with 12 bases between. CDR3 length: 16 amino acids. Per the germline V gene, CDR1 is ENHRY and CDR2 is SYGVKD. The CDR3 nucleotides read TGTGCCATCAGTGAACCTACTTCGTTCTCTGGAAACACCATATATTTT. This encodes CAISEPTSFSGNTIYF.

V usage is TRBV7-2 and J usage is TRBJ2-5; D perhaps matches TRBD2 (7 bases). The CDR3 runs to 14 residues. V was trimmed by 5 bases and J by 5 bases, leaving 15 bases between them. Germline CDR1 and CDR2: SGHTA and FQGNSA. The CDR3 sequence: CASSPGGQGETQYF. CDR3 in DNA: TGTGCCAGCAGCCCCGGGGGGCAGGGGGAGACCCAGTACTTC.

This clone was recorded once. This chain connects TRBV2 to TRBJ2-3; the match to TRBD2 covers 10 bases. V lost 4 bases and J lost 0; bases outside the gene matches: 7. The CDR3 has 17 residues. CDR1 and CDR2 (germline): SNHLY, FYNNEI. As DNA, the CDR3 is TGTGCCAGCAGTGCCCCGGGACTAGCGTTTAGCACAGATACGCAGTATTTT. Protein product: CASSAPGLAFSTDTQYF.

This clone occurred once. The chain employs TRBV11-2 and TRBJ2-3; the match to TRBD2 covers 7 bases. Trimming cost V 5 bases and J 1 base; bases outside gene matches: 9. Germline V gives CDR1 SGHAT, CDR2 FQNNGV. The length of the CDR3 is 16 residues. The CDR3 DNA is TGTGCCAGCAGCCGGGGAGGAGCGGGGCGCACAGATACGCAGTATTTT. Translated, it gives CASSRGGAGRTDTQYF.

This chain links TRBV10-1 with TRBJ2-7; 7 bases map to TRBD1. Trimming at V came to 6 bases and at J to 2 bases, leaving 10 bases not matched to a gene. The CDR3 has 15 amino acids. Looked up from germline, CDR1 is WNHNN and CDR2 is SYGVQD (reference sequence). This CDR3 is CASRDQGVGPYEQYV. CDR3 in DNA: TGCGCCAGCAGAGATCAGGGGGTCGGCCCCTACGAGCAGTACGTC.

The chain combines TRBV2 with TRBJ2-5; 9 nucleotides align to TRBD1. There are 13 residues in the CDR3. Trimming at V came to 4 bases and at J to 4 bases, leaving 1 base not matched to a gene. Germline V gene data show CDR1 as SNHLY and CDR2 as FYNNEI. In nucleotides, the CDR3 is TGTGCCAGCAGTGGACAGGGGGTAGAGACCCAGTACTTC. Its translation is CASSGQGVETQYF.

The chain's CDR3 is CASTSGTGDYGYTF. The CDR3 DNA reads as TGTGCCAGCACCTCCGGGACAGGGGACTATGGCTACACCTTC. This sequence joins TRBV6-5 and TRBJ1-2; 10 bases are a match to TRBD1. Losses at the gene ends were 7 bases for V and 3 bases for J; bases not matched to a gene: 5. The V gene's germline CDR1 is MNHEY and CDR2 SVGAGI. This CDR3 region has 14 residues.

The rearrangement joins TRBV7-9 to TRBJ2-5; TRBD2 is a possible D gene (5 bases). The CDR3 is made up of 17 amino acids. Germline V gene lookup returns CDR1 SEHNR and CDR2 FQNEAQ (reference sequence). V was trimmed by 0 bases and J by 2 bases, leaving 16 bases between them. Written as DNA, the CDR3 is TGTGCCAGCAGCTTAGCGTTAGGGAGATCAGCTCAAGAGACCCAGTACTTC. Translating gives CASSLALGRSAQETQYF.

The chain is built from TRBV28 and TRBJ2-7, with 9 bases fitting TRBD2. The CDR3 is made up of 15 amino acids. The germline V gene encodes CDR1 MDHEN and CDR2 SYDVKM. V lost 7 bases to trimming and J lost 4 bases; unmatched junction nucleotides: 11. CDR3 nucleotide sequence: TGTGCCAGCACCCAAAGGAGGCTAGCGGGGTACGAGCAGTACGTC. Amino acids: CASTQRRLAGYEQYV.

This clone was seen a single time. V is TRBV27 and J is TRBJ2-5; 10 nucleotides agree with TRBD1. Germline trimming cut 2 bases from V and 2 bases from J; bases unmatched to any gene: 11. Germline V gene data show CDR1 as MNHEY and CDR2 as SMNVEV (reference sequence). The CDR3 runs 18 residues. The CDR3 region is CASSLTGRDRGRQETQYF. For the CDR3, the DNA is TGTGCCAGCAGTTTAACAGGAAGGGACAGGGGACGGCAAGAGACCCAGTACTTC.

This rearrangement joins TRBV5-1 to TRBJ2-2, with unresolved D. CDR3 length: 13 amino acids. V lost 4 bases to trimming and J lost 0 bases, with 4 bases between them. The germline V gene has CDR1 SGHRS and CDR2 YFSETQ. This CDR3 reads CASSLPNTGELFF. In DNA form, the CDR3 reads TGCGCCAGCAGCCTACCGAACACCGGGGAGCTGTTTTTT. Full variable domain (outside the CDR3, taken from reference TRBV5-1 and TRBJ2-2): KAGVTQTPRYLIKTRGQQVTLSCSPISGHRSVSWYQQTPGQGLQFLFEYFSETQRNKGNFPGRFSGRQFSNSRSEMNVSTLELGDSALYLCASSLPNTGELFFGEGSRLTVL.

The chain is built from TRBV6-5 and TRBJ2-3; TRBD2 might be the D (6 bases). CDR1 and CDR2 (germline): MNHEY, SVGAGI. The CDR3 totals 11 residues. Deletions cut 2 bases from V and 9 bases from J, with 6 bases between. The CDR3 is CASSYGGTQYF. The DNA for the CDR3 is TGTGCCAGCAGTTACGGAGGGACGCAGTATTTT.

The chain has TRBV7-9 and TRBJ2-1, with TRBD1 matching over 9 bases. V was pared by 5 bases and J by 5 bases, with 7 bases of the junction left unmatched. Germline lookup yields CDR1 SEHNR and CDR2 FQNEAQ (reference sequence). CDR3 length equals 15 residues. The CDR3 spells CASSDTGGANNEQFF. The CDR3 region has the DNA TGTGCCAGCAGCGACACAGGGGGCGCAAACAATGAGCAGTTCTTC. The whole variable domain, filled in from reference TRBV7-9 and TRBJ2-1, reads DTGVSQNPRHKITKRGQNVTFRCDPISEHNRLYWYRQTLGQGPEFLTYFQNEAQLEKSRLLSDRFSAERPKGSFSTLEIQRTEQGDSAMYLCASSDTGGANNEQFFGPGTRLTVL.

This chain joins TRBV7-2 and TRBJ2-5; TRBD2 agrees at 12 bases. Germline V gene lookup returns CDR1 SGHTA and CDR2 FQGNSA. V lost 7 bases and J lost 5; bases outside the gene matches: 8. This CDR3 has 15 residues. DNA of the CDR3: TGTGCCAGCACGCTAGCGGGGGGGCCTAGGGAGACCCAGTACTTC. This translates into CASTLAGGPRETQYF.

The V and J genes are TRBV4-3 and TRBJ2-2; D call uncertain. CDR1 and CDR2 (germline): LGHNA, YSLEER. The germline V and J ends were trimmed by 0 bases and 4 bases, with 6 bases remaining between them. The CDR3 is 14 residues long. The CDR3 DNA reads TGCGCCAGCAGCCAAGATCAGATCACCGGGGAGCTGTTTTTT. It codes for CASSQDQITGELFF.

The rearrangement joins TRBV11-2 to TRBJ1-2; 7 positions match TRBD1. CDR1 is SGHAT and CDR2 is FQNNGV in the germline V gene. This CDR3 has 15 residues. V gave up 3 bases and J gave up 5 bases; unmatched junction bases: 9. DNA for the CDR3: TGTGCCAGCAGCTTTTCATCGGGACAGATATATGGCTACACCTTC. Amino acids: CASSFSSGQIYGYTF.

This clone showed up just a few times. The chain has TRBV9 and TRBJ2-7; maybe TRBD2 (6 bases). Trimming took off 3 bases at V and 2 bases at J, with 12 bases between the two ends. CDR1 and CDR2 (germline): SGDLS, YYNGEE. The CDR3 spans 14 residues. Here the CDR3 reads CASSGPGLAYEQYF. CDR3 nucleotides: TGTGCCAGCAGCGGACCGGGACTGGCCTACGAGCAGTACTTC. The variable domain in full, completed from reference TRBV9 and TRBJ2-7, reads DSGVTQTPKHLITATGQRVTLRCSPRSGDLSVYWYQQSLDQGLQFLIQYYNGEERAKGNILERFSAQQFPDLHSELNLSSLELGDSALYFCASSGPGLAYEQYFGPGTRLTVT.

J is TRBJ1-1 and V is TRBV19; 7 nucleotides match TRBD1. Looked up from germline, CDR1 is LNHDA and CDR2 is SQIVND (reference sequence). The CDR3 is 14 amino acids. The V and J ends lost 7 bases and 5 bases, in that order; junction bases with no gene match: 10. DNA for the CDR3: TGTGCCAGTATGATACAGGGGTTTGGAACTGAAGCTTTCTTT. Its translation: CASMIQGFGTEAFF.

The V and J genes are TRBV9 and TRBJ1-6, with D maybe TRBD1 (6 bases). The V gene lost 2 bases and the J gene lost 10 bases, with 16 bases spanning the gap. There are 15 residues in the CDR3. In germline, CDR1 is SGDLS, CDR2 YYNGEE. The CDR3 DNA sequence: TGTGCCAGCAGCGTCGATATGGGGGCAGAGTCACCCCTCCACTTT. Protein sequence: CASSVDMGAESPLHF.

In this sample, this clone turned up once. The chain has TRBV5-4 and TRBJ1-1; 12 bases are a match to TRBD1. J lost 5 bases, V lost 4 bases, and 6 bases had no gene match. The CDR3 is 15 residues long. Germline assignment: CDR1 SGHNT and CDR2 YYREEE (reference sequence). The CDR3 here is CASSIGTGGYTEAFF. In nucleotides, the CDR3 is TGTGCCAGCAGCATAGGGACAGGGGGCTATACTGAAGCTTTCTTT. Supplemented by reference TRBV5-4 and TRBJ1-1, the full variable domain reads ETGVTQSPTHLIKTRGQQVTLRCSSQSGHNTVSWYQQALGQGPQFIFQYYREEENGRGNFPPRFSGLQFPNYSSELNVNALELDDSALYLCASSIGTGGYTEAFFGQGTRLTVV.

This clone was seen a handful of times. The gene calls are TRBV7-9 and TRBJ1-4; D uncertain. Germline V CDR1 and CDR2: SEHNR, FQNEAQ (reference sequence). The CDR3 loop spans 11 amino acids. V was clipped by 4 bases and J by 6 bases, with 3 bases between them. The CDR3 protein is CASSSYEKLFF. CDR3 DNA: TGTGCCAGCAGCTCTTATGAAAAACTGTTTTTT. The variable domain in full, with the rest retrieved from reference TRBV7-9 and TRBJ1-4, is DTGVSQNPRHKITKRGQNVTFRCDPISEHNRLYWYRQTLGQGPEFLTYFQNEAQLEKSRLLSDRFSAERPKGSFSTLEIQRTEQGDSAMYLCASSSYEKLFFGSGTQLSVL.

This clone was picked up a small number of times. The V and J genes are TRBV4-1 and TRBJ1-2; perhaps TRBD1 as D (6 bases). Germline CDR1 is MGHRA and CDR2 is YSYEKL. The CDR3 extends over 14 amino acids. The V gene lost 4 bases and the J gene lost 5 bases, with 14 bases spanning the gap. This CDR3 reads CASSLETGPYGYTF. CDR3 nucleotide sequence: TGCGCCAGCAGCCTTGAGACAGGACCTTATGGCTACACCTTC.

This clone was detected once. V usage is TRBV4-1 and J usage is TRBJ2-7; D perhaps matches TRBD2 (6 bases). The V end lost 1 base, the J end lost 0 bases, and 28 bases lay between the germline ends. The CDR3 totals 21 residues. Looked up from germline, CDR1 is MGHRA and CDR2 is YSYEKL. The chain's CDR3 is CASSQGEWRGEYRTYSYEQYF. The CDR3 DNA reads TGCGCCAGCAGCCAAGGTGAATGGAGGGGTGAGTACAGGACCTACTCCTACGAGCAGTACTTC.

V is TRBV5-1 and J is TRBJ1-3; no clear D. CDR1 and CDR2 from the germline V gene are SGHRS and YFSETQ. This CDR3 comprises 14 residues. Trimming cost V 0 bases and J 3 bases, with 7 bases left between them. CDR3 coding DNA: TGCGCCAGCAGCTTGGTGTCTGTTGGAAACACCATATATTTT. It translates to CASSLVSVGNTIYF.

The chain joins TRBV7-9 to TRBJ1-3, with 7 bases that match TRBD1. The junction had 12 bases not matched to a gene; V was cut back by 4 bases and J by 3 bases. The germline CDR1 and CDR2 sequences are SEHNR and FQNEAQ (reference sequence). The CDR3 loop spans 17 amino acids. The CDR3 sequence: CASSSTNRGSGGNTIYF. In nucleotides, the CDR3 is TGTGCCAGCAGCTCTACAAACAGGGGCTCCGGTGGAAACACCATATATTTT.

V and J are TRBV9 and TRBJ2-1; TRBD2 agrees at 13 bases. The CDR3 contains 16 residues. Germline loops: CDR1 SGDLS, CDR2 YYNGEE. Trimming at V came to 4 bases and at J to 9 bases, leaving 10 bases not matched to a gene. This CDR3 reads CASSPTTSGGRGEQFF. CDR3 nucleotide sequence: TGTGCCAGCAGCCCCACGACTAGCGGGGGGCGGGGTGAGCAGTTCTTC.

The V gene is TRBV28, the J gene TRBJ2-3, with 7 nucleotides matching TRBD1. Germline lookup yields CDR1 MDHEN and CDR2 SYDVKM. The junction had 8 bases not matched to a gene; V was cut back by 2 bases and J by 0 bases. The CDR3 runs to 17 residues. Written as DNA, the CDR3 is TGTGCCAGCAGTTTACCAACGACAGGGCTTAGCACAGATACGCAGTATTTT. As protein: CASSLPTTGLSTDTQYF.

The CDR3 spells CASAIAGTSTDTQYF. The CDR3 DNA follows: TGTGCCAGCGCTATAGCGGGGACCAGCACAGATACGCAGTATTTT. The genes are TRBV7-2 and TRBJ2-3; 8 bases align to TRBD2. V gave up 8 bases and J gave up 0 bases; unmatched junction bases: 7. This CDR3 spans 15 amino acids. In germline, CDR1 is SGHTA, CDR2 FQGNSA.

The chain combines TRBV9 with TRBJ2-2, with D possibly being TRBD1 (6 bases). The germline V and J ends were trimmed by 3 bases and 4 bases, with 13 bases remaining between them. Germline CDR1 SGDLS, CDR2 YYNGEE. This CDR3 spans 15 amino acids. DNA of the CDR3: TGTGCCAGCAGCGCAACCGGGACAACCACCGGGGAGCTGTTTTTT. Translated: CASSATGTTTGELFF.